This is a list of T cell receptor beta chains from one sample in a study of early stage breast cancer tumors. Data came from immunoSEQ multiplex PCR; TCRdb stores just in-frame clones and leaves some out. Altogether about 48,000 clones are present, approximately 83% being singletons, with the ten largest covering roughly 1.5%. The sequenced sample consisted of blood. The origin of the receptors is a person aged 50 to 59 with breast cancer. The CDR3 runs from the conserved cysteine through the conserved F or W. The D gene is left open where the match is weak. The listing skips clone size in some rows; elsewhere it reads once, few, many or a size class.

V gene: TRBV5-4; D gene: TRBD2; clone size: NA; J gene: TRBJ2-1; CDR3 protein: CASSSLTSGAYNEQFF; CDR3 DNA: TGTGCCAGCAGCTCATTGACTAGCGGGGCATACAATGAGCAGTTCTTC
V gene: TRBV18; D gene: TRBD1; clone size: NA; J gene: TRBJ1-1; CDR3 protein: CASSSGQVTEAFF; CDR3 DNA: TGTGCCAGCTCATCTGGACAGGTCACTGAAGCTTTCTTT
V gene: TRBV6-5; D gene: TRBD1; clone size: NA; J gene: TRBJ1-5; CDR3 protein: CASRKQGDQPQHF; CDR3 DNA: TGTGCCAGCAGAAAACAGGGGGATCAGCCCCAGCATTTT
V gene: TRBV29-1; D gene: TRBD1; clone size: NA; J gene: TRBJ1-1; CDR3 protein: CSARDRGRQGTEAFF; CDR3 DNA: TGCAGCGCCAGGGACAGGGGAAGGCAGGGCACTGAAGCTTTCTTT
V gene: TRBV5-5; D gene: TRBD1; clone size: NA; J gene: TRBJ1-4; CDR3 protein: CASSETGVEKLFF; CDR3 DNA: TGTGCCAGCAGCGAAACAGGGGTCGAAAAACTGTTTTTT
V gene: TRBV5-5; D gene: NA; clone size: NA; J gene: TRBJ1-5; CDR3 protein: CASSLQINQPQHF; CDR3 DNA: TGTGCCAGCAGCTTACAGATAAATCAGCCCCAGCATTTT
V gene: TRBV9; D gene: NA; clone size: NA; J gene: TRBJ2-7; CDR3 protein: CASSVYGGTSGEQYF; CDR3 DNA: TGTGCCAGCAGCGTATATGGGGGGACTTCGGGGGAGCAGTACTTC
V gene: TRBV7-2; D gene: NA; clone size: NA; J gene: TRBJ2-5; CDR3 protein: CASTKGETQYF; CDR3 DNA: TGTGCCAGCACGAAGGGGGAGACCCAGTACTTC
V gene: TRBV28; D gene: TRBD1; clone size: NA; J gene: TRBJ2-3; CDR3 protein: CASSLSGQAIDTQYF; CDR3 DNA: TGTGCCAGCAGCCTATCAGGACAGGCGATAGATACGCAGTATTTT
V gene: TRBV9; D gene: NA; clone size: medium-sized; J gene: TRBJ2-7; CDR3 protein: CASSVSSKKSPYEQYF; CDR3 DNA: TGTGCCAGCAGCGTATCCTCCAAAAAATCCCCCTACGAGCAGTACTTC
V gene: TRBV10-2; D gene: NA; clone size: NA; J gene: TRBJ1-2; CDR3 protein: CASSESGGPLNSNYGYTF; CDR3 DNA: TGCGCCAGCAGTGAGTCCGGGGGCCCACTGAACTCTAACTATGGCTACACCTTC
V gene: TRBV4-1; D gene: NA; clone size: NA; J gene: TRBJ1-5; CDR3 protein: CASSPELGPPLRPQHF; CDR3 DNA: TGCGCCAGCAGCCCGGAGCTAGGTCCCCCCCTACGGCCCCAGCATTTT
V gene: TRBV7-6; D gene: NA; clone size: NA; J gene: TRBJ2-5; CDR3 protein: CASSLSGLLETQYF; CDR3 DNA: TGTGCCAGCAGCTTAAGCGGTCTTTTAGAGACCCAGTACTTC
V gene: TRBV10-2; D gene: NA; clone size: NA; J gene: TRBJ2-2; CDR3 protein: CASSDSGWAGELFF; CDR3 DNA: TGCGCCAGCAGTGATTCGGGGTGGGCCGGGGAGCTGTTTTTT
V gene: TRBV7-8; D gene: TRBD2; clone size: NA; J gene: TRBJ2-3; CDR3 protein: CASSRTSTSASTDTQYF; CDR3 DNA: TGTGCCAGCAGCCGGACGAGCACTAGCGCCAGCACAGATACGCAGTATTTT
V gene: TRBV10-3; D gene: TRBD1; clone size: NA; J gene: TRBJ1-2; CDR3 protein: CAVFRDRESQNYGYTF; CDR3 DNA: TGTGCCGTATTTCGGGACAGGGAGTCCCAAAACTATGGCTACACCTTC
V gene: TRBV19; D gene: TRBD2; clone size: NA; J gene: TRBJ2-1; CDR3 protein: CASSITSGSFDEQFF; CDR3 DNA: TGTGCCAGTAGTATTACTAGCGGGAGTTTCGATGAGCAGTTCTTC
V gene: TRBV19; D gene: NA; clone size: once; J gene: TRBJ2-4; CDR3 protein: CASSIGDIQYF; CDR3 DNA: TGTGCCAGTAGTATAGGGGACATTCAGTACTTC
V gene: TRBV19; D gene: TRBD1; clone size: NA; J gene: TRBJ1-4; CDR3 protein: CASSIGTAVHEKLFF; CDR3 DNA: TGTGCCAGTAGTATCGGGACAGCCGTCCATGAAAAACTGTTTTTT
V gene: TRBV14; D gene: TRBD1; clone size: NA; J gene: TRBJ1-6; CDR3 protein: CASSPRTGFSPLHF; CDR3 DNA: TGTGCCAGCAGCCCCCGGACAGGTTTTTCACCCCTCCACTTT
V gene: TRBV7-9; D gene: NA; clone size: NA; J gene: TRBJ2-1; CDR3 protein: CASSLFLNEQFF; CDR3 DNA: TGTGCCAGCAGCTTATTTCTCAATGAGCAGTTCTTC
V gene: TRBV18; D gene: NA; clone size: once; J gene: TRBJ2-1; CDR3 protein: CASSPTANAQFEQFF; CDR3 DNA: TGTGCCAGCTCACCGACAGCAAATGCACAATTTGAGCAGTTCTTC
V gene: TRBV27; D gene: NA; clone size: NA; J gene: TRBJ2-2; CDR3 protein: CASSFANTGELFF; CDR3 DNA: TGTGCCAGCAGTTTTGCGAACACCGGGGAGCTGTTTTTT
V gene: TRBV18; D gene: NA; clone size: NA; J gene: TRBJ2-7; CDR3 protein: CASSPPGTWATYEQYF; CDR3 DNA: TGTGCCAGCTCACCACCGGGGACCTGGGCCACCTACGAGCAGTACTTC
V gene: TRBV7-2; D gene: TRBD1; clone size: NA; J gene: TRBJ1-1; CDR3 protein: CASSLNSGGEAFF; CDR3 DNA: TGTGCCAGCAGCCTTAACTCAGGGGGCGAAGCTTTCTTT
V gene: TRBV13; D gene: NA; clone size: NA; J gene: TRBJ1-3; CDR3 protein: CASSFGRGRGQGRNSGNTIYF; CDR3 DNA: TGTGCCAGCAGCTTTGGGAGAGGGAGGGGTCAGGGGAGGAACTCTGGAAACACCATATATTTT
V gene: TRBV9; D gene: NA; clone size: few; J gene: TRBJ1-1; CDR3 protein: CASSARVSNTEAFF; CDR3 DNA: TGTGCCAGCAGCGCCCGGGTCAGTAACACTGAAGCTTTCTTT
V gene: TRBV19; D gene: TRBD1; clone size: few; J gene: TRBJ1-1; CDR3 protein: CASSGQGAGTEAFF; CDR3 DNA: TGTGCCAGTAGTGGACAGGGGGCGGGCACTGAAGCTTTCTTT
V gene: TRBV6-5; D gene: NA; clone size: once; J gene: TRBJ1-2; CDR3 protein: CASSYSGWIEGYTF; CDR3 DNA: TGTGCCAGCAGTTACTCGGGGTGGATTGAGGGCTACACCTTC
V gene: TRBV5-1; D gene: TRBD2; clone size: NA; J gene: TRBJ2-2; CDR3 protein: CASSWGLAVTGELFF; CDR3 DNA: TGCGCCAGCAGCTGGGGACTAGCGGTAACCGGGGAGCTGTTTTTT
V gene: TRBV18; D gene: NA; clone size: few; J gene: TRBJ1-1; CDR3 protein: CASSRAQNTEAFF; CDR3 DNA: TGTGCCAGCTCACGAGCACAGAACACTGAAGCTTTCTTT
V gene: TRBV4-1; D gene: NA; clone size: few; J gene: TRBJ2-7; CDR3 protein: CASSQAGGDSISYEQYF; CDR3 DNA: TGCGCCAGCAGCCAAGCGGGCGGGGACTCAATCTCCTACGAGCAGTACTTC
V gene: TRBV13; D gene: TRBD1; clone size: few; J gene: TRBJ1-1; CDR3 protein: CASSLGQVLTEAFF; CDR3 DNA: TGTGCCAGCAGCTTGGGACAGGTGTTGACTGAAGCTTTCTTT
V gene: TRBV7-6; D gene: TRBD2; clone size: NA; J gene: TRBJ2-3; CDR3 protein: CASTLGGRVDTQYF; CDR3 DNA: TGTGCCAGCACCCTGGGCGGGAGGGTAGATACGCAGTATTTT
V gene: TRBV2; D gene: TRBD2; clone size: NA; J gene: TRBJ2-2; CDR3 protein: CASTPRGSTDTGELFF; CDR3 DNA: TGTGCCAGCACCCCGCGGGGGAGCACAGACACCGGGGAGCTGTTTTTT
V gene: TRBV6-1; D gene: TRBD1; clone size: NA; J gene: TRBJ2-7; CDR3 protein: CASSERYRGWSEQYF; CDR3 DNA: TGTGCCAGCAGTGAAAGGTACAGGGGATGGTCCGAGCAGTACTTC
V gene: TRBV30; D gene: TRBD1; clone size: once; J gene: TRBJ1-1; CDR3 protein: CAGQGLAFF; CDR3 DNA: TGTGCCGGACAGGGGCTGGCTTTCTTT
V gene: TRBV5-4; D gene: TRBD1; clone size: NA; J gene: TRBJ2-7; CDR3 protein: CASSLRGTGPYEQYF; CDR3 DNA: TGTGCCAGCAGCTTGCGAGGGACAGGACCCTACGAGCAGTACTTC
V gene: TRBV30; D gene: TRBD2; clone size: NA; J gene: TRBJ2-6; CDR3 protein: CAWRVTSGGPGANVLTF; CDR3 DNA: TGTGCCTGGAGGGTGACTAGCGGGGGGCCGGGGGCCAACGTCCTGACTTTC
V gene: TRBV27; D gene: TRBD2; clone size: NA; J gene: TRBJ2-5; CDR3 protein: CASSSGTRRETQYF; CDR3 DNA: TGTGCCAGCAGTTCCGGGACTAGACGAGAGACCCAGTACTTC
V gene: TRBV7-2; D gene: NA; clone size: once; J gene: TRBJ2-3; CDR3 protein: CASSLGTGADTQYF; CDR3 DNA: TGTGCCAGCAGCTTAGGGACGGGGGCAGATACGCAGTATTTT
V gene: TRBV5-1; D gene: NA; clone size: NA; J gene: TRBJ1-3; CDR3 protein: CASSLNSLTSGNTIYF; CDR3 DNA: TGCGCCAGCAGCTTGAACAGCCTAACCTCTGGAAACACCATATATTTT
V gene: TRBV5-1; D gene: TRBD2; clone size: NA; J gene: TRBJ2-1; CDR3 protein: CASQGLAEYNEQFF; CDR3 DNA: TGCGCCAGCCAAGGACTAGCGGAATACAATGAGCAGTTCTTC
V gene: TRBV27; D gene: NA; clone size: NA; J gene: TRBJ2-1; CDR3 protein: CASNEPRQEQFF; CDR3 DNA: TGTGCCAGCAACGAGCCCAGACAAGAGCAGTTCTTC